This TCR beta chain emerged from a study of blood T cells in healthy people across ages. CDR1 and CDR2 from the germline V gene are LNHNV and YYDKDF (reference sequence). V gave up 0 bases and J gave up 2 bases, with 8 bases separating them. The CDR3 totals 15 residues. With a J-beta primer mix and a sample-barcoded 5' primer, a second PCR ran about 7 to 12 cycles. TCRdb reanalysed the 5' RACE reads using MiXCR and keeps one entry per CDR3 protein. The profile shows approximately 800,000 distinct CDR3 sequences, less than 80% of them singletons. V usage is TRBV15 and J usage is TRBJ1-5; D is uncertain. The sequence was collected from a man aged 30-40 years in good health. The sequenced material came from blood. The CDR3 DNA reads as TGTGCCACCAGCAGAGATTCGGGCGGCAATCAGCCCCAGCATTTT. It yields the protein CATSRDSGGNQPQHF.